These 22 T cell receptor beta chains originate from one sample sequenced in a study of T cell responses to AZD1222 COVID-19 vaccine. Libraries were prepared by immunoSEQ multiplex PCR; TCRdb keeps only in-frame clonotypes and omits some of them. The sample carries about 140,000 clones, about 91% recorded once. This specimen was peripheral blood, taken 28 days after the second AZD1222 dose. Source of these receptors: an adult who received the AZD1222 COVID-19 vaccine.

In DNA, the CDR3 is TGTGCCAGCAGCCAGGGGAGCGAGCAGTACTTC. Protein product: CASSQGSEQYF. The chain joins TRBV3-1 (or the pseudogene TRBV3-2) to TRBJ2-7; TRBD2 is a possible D gene (5 bases). V lost 3 bases and J 6 bases, leaving 6 bases between the germline ends. CDR3 size: 11 residues. The germline CDR1 and CDR2 sequences are LGHDT and YNNKEL (reference sequence).

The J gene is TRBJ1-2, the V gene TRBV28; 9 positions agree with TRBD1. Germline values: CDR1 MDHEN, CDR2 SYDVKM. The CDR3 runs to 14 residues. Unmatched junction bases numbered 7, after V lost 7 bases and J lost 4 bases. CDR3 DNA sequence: TGTGCCAGCACCCTACAGGGGGCGACCTATGGCTACACCTTC. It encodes CASTLQGATYGYTF.

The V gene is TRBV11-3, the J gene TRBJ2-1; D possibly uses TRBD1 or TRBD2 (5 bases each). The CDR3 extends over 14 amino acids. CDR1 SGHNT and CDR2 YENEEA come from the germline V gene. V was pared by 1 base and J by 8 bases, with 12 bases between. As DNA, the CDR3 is TGTGCCAGCAGCTTAGGGGGCACGGGGTATGAGCAGTTCTTC. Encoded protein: CASSLGGTGYEQFF. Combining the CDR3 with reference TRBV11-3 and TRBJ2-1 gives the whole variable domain EAGVVQSPRYKIIEKKQPVAFWCNPISGHNTLYWYLQNLGQGPELLIRYENEEAVDDSQLPKDRFSAERLKGVDSTLKIQPAELGDSAVYLCASSLGGTGYEQFFGPGTRLTVL.

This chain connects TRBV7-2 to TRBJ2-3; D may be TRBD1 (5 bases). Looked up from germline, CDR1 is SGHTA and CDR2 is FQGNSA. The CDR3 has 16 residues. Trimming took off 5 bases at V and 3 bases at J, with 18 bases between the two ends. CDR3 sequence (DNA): TGTGCCAGCAGCCCGCCGACGGCAGGGCGGACAGATACGCAGTATTTT. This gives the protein CASSPPTAGRTDTQYF.

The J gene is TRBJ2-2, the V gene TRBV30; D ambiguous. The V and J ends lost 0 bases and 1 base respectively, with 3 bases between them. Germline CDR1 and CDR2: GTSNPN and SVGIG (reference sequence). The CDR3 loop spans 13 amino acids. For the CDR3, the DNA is TGTGCCTGGAGTGTCGGGAACACCGGGGAGCTGTTTTTT. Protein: CAWSVGNTGELFF.

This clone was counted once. In DNA form, the CDR3 reads TGTGCCAGCAGTTACAGGGGAGAGCCCCAGCATTTT. It specifies CASSYRGEPQHF. This rearrangement joins TRBV28 to TRBJ1-5; TRBD1 agrees at 7 bases. The CDR3 runs 12 residues. From germline, CDR1 is MDHEN and CDR2 SYDVKM. Losses at the gene ends were 4 bases for V and 8 bases for J; bases not matched to a gene: 2. Using reference TRBV28 and TRBJ1-5 for the parts outside the CDR3, the full variable domain is DVKVTQSSRYLVKRTGEKVFLECVQDMDHENMFWYRQDPGLGLRLIYFSYDVKMKEKGDIPEGYSVSREKKERFSLILESASTNQTSMYLCASSYRGEPQHFGDGTRLSIL.

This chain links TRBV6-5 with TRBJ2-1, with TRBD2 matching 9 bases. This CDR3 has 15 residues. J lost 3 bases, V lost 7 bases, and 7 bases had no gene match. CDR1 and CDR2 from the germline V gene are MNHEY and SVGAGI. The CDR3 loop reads CASTLAGLVYNEQFF. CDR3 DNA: TGTGCCAGCACTCTAGCGGGATTAGTCTACAATGAGCAGTTCTTC.

The CDR3 nucleotides are TGTGCCAGCAGCTCCCGGGACAGCCGTCAAGAGACCCAGTACTTC. This translates into CASSSRDSRQETQYF. V and J are TRBV13 and TRBJ2-5; 7 positions match TRBD1. The CDR3 runs to 15 residues. Per the germline V gene, CDR1 is PRHDT and CDR2 is FYEKMQ (reference sequence). V was clipped by 4 bases and J by 2 bases; unmatched bases: 7.

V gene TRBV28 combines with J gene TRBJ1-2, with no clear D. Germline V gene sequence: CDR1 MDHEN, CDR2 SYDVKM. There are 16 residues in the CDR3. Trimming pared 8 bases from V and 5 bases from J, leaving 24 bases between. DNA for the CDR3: TGTGCCAGCTGCACCGGGTCCCTCCTTGAAGTGTATGGCTACACCTTC. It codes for CASCTGSLLEVYGYTF.

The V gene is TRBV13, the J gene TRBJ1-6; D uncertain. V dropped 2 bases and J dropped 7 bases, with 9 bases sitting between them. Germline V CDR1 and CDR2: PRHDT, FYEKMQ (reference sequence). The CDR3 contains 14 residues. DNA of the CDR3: TGTGCCAGCAGCTTACTACCAGCGAATTCACCCCTCCACTTT. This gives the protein CASSLLPANSPLHF.

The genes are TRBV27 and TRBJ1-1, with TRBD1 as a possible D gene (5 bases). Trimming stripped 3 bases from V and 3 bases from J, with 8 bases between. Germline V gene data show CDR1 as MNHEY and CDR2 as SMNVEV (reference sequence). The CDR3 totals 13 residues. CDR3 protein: CASSLDMYTEAFF. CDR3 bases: TGTGCCAGCAGTTTGGACATGTACACTGAAGCTTTCTTT.

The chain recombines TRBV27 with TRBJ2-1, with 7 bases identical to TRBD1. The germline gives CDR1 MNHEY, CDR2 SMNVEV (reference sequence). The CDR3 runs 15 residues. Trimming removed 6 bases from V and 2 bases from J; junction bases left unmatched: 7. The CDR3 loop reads CASRIQGKAYNEQFF. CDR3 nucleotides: TGTGCCAGCAGAATACAGGGGAAGGCCTACAATGAGCAGTTCTTC.

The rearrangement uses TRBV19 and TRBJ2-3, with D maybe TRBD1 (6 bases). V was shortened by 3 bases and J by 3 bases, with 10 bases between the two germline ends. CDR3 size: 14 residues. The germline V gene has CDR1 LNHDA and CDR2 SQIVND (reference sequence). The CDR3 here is CASSITGPTDTQYF. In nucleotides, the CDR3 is TGTGCCAGTAGTATCACAGGGCCGACAGATACGCAGTATTTT. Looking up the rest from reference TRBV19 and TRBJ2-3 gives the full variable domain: DGGITQSPKYLFRKEGQNVTLSCEQNLNHDAMYWYRQDPGQGLRLIYYSQIVNDFQKGDIAEGYSVSREKKESFPLTVTSAQKNPTAFYLCASSITGPTDTQYFGPGTRLTVL.

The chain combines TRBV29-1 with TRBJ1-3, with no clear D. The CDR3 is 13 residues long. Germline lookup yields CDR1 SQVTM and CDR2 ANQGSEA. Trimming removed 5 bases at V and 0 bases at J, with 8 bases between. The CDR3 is CSVQRFSGNTIYF. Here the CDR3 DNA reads TGCAGCGTTCAACGGTTCTCTGGAAACACCATATATTTT. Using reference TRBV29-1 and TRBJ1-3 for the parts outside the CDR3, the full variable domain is SAVISQKPSRDICQRGTSLTIQCQVDSQVTMMFWYRQQPGQSLTLIATANQGSEATYESGFVIDKFPISRPNLTFSTLTVSNMSPEDSSIYLCSVQRFSGNTIYFGEGSWLTVV.

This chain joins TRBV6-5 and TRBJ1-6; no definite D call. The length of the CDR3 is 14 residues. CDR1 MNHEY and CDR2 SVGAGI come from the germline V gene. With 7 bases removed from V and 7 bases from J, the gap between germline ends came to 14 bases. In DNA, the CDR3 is TGTGCCAGCACTCTACAGAAAGGGAATTCACCCCTCCACTTT. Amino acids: CASTLQKGNSPLHF.

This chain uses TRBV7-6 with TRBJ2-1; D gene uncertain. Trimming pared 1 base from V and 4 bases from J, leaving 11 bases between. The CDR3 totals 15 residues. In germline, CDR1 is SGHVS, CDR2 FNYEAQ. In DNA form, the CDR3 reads TGTGCCAGCAGCTTAGTAGGGATGGTTTACAATGAGCAGTTCTTC. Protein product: CASSLVGMVYNEQFF.

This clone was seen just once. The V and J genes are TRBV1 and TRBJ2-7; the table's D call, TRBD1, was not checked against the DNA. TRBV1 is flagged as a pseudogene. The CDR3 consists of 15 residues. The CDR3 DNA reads TGCACCAGCAGCCAAAGACAGAGGAGCTCCTACGAGCAGTACTTC. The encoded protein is CTSSQRQRSSYEQYF.

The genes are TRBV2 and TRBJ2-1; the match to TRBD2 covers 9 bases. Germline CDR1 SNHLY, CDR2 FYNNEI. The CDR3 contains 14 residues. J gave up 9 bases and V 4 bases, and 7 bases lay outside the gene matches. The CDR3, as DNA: TGTGCCAGCAGTGGCGGGAGGGCCAGCTTTGAGCAGTTCTTC. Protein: CASSGGRASFEQFF.

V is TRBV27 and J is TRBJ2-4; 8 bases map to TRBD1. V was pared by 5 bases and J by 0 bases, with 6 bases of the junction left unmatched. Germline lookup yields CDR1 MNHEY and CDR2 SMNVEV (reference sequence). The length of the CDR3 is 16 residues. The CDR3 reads CASSITGGLAKNIQYF. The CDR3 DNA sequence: TGTGCCAGCAGTATCACAGGGGGACTAGCCAAAAACATTCAGTACTTC.

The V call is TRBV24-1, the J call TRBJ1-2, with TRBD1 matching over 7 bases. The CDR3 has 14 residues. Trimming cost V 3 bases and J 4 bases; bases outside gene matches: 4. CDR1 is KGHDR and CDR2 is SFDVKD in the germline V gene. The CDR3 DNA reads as TGTGCCACCAGTGATCGACAGGGTAGCTATGGCTACACCTTC. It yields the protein CATSDRQGSYGYTF.

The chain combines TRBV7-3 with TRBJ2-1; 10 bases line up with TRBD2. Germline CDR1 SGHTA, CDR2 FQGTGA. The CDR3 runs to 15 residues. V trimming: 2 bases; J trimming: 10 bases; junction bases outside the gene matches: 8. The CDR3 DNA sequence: TGTGCCAGCAGCTTACAGGGGCTAGCGGGAGAGGAGCAGTTCTTC. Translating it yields CASSLQGLAGEEQFF.

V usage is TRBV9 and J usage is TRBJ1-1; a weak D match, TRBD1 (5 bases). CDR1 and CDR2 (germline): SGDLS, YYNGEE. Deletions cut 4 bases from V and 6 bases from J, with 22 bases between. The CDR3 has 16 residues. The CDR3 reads CASSHFGGRDMSEAFF. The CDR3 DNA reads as TGTGCCAGCAGCCATTTTGGGGGAAGAGATATGTCTGAAGCTTTCTTT.